This T cell receptor beta chain was identified during a study of cytomegalovirus exposure and HLA in healthy donors (TCRdb year 2017). As for the study more broadly: In an earlier analysis of fewer than 750 of the donors, 276 Gb of sequence data and some 120 million unique TCR beta sequences from about 190 million T cells were reported. High-throughput TCR immunosequencing, statistical association of individual TCRs with disease status, and machine learning were combined to predict cytomegalovirus infection status. All discovery cohort repertoires had been generated using a single sequencing platform. Typing coverage varied by locus: about 629-640 donors for A, B, C, DRB1 and DQB1; under 550 for DQA1; over 600 for DPA1; roughly 450 for DPB1. Roughly five DR-DQ haplotypes were handled as single units for association and clustering because linkage in the cohort was strong. Among 300 to 450 genotyped donors of the cohort, an average of about 240,000 unique TCR beta nucleotide sequences were sequenced per donor, 15% to 20% of them non-productive. An early release that covered roughly 600 HLA-typed donors contained 300 to 350 gigabases of sequencing data and tens of millions of unique TCR sequences. Both class I and class II loci were covered by HLA typing, at four-digit resolution. Rather than using new phenotypic data, the later analysis identified candidate immune exposures from TCR beta sequences and from how often those sequences occurred across donors. In a later analysis, previously published TCR beta repertoires from more than 500 donors were re-analyzed and high-resolution HLA genotyping was added so that TCR occurrence patterns could be studied. In addition to the first cohort of 666 subjects, a separate validation cohort of 120 different subjects was used. An earlier analysis of 587 of the donors applied high-throughput TCR beta sequencing to assess whether each TCR beta V gene segment acted as functional or pseudogenic. Alongside the repertoire data, information on donor age, sex, ethnicity and CMV serostatus was compiled. The study aimed to test whether cataloging public T cell receptors could reveal signatures of past pathogen exposure. A later genetic analysis used genome-wide SNP genotypes for about 60% of the roughly 670 donors, treating that subset as a discovery cohort. Of the 300 to 500 genotyped donors, 75% to 85% were placed in the genetic ancestry cluster associated with self-reported Caucasian donors. The T cell repertoires of 666 subjects were profiled by immunosequencing and related to cytomegalovirus serostatus. Beyond this particular receptor, the publication reports: Sequencing depth was assumed to be roughly uniform across donors in the presence/absence analyses, though that assumption may not hold. A further reported finding was that TCR beta sequences accurately predicted the HLA-A and HLA-B alleles for most subjects in the first cohort. Three of the identified cytomegalovirus-associated TCR beta chains were confirmed in vitro to be specific for cytomegalovirus antigens. According to a later genetic analysis, donors in an Asian-associated ancestry cluster had fewer N-insertions in productive TCRs than the approximately 690-donor mean. V-gene and J-gene trimming of TCR beta chains was associated with a missense DCLRE1C variant in a later genetic analysis, and the association was replicated in an independent cohort. A cluster of highly shared sequence variants was judged likely to be a technical artifact of the sequencing pipeline. Linkage disequilibrium might explain the correlated functional status among segregating V segments, but an unknown experimental factor could not be ruled out. In a later analysis, HLA-associated TCR beta chains showed more clonal expansion and lower generation probabilities than non-associated chains that were equally common. According to a later analysis, parvovirus B19, influenza, CMV and Epstein-Barr virus appeared linked to several top co-occurrence clusters. The 87-base-pair reads could not distinguish some IMGT-functional V segments, including TRBV6-2 and TRBV6-3, so those segments were excluded. Because HLA typing was unavailable for some donors at each locus, only the typed subset was used in association tests. In a later analysis, most CMV-associated TCR beta chains were found to appear HLA-restricted, with HLA associations seemingly driven largely by CMV exposure. In a later analysis, the rate of TCR association differed among HLA loci, with DRB1 alleles having the most associated TCRs and HLA-C alleles having the fewest. A total of 150 to 200 TCR beta chains were listed by the study as associated with cytomegalovirus. In this cohort, only TCR beta chains were sequenced, and detectable features were limited by the absence of alpha or paired-chain data. Immune exposure information for the cohort was limited to CMV serostatus. When HLA alleles, especially DR and DQ, strongly co-occurred, attributing TCR associations to individual alleles was difficult. In both the original and validation cohorts, the classifier was reported to diagnose cytomegalovirus status with high specificity and sensitivity. An earlier analysis of approximately 600 of the donors showed that most TCR beta V segments appeared in productive rearrangements either about 87% or about 30% of the time, which broadly matched IMGT annotations. At a false discovery rate of 0.05, a later analysis linked about 17,000 TCR beta sequences to specific HLA alleles. The earlier analysis of 587 of the donors excluded around 17 rarely observed V segments, including chromosome 9 orphons, because counts were too low. The authors suggested that the approach could potentially be generalized to other disease states and immunological phenotypes. While some public TCRs were present in many individuals, most TCR sequences turned up only very rarely across donors.

The cohort comprised fewer than 700 healthy bone marrow donors. At the time of sampling, all cohort members were nominally healthy, though unrecorded immune exposures were likely present. The donor tested CMV seropositive, placing the donor among the approximately 290 seropositive members of the cohort. Every donor gave a peripheral blood sample, and the peripheral blood mononuclear cells from that sample were used for TCR beta sequencing. Genomic DNA extraction from the blood cell samples was performed with the Qiagen DNeasy Blood Extraction Kit. Libraries came from the immunoSEQ multiplex PCR assay. For the multiplex PCR, a mixture combining 60 forward primers for TCR Vbeta segments and 13 reverse primers for TCR Jbeta segments was used. The CDR3 region of rearranged TCR beta genes was amplified from genomic DNA by a multiplex PCR assay. Amplified TCR beta libraries were sequenced as 87-base-pair reads on the Illumina HiSeq System. In the original analysis: In a later analysis, 70 million to 95 million unique TCR beta chains were counted across the roughly 670 repertoires, and around 10 million of these chains were shared by at least two donors. To remove PCR and sequencing errors, raw reads were error-corrected and collapsed into unique sequences using a nearest-neighbor algorithm that merged closely related sequences. Alignment of CDR3 sequences to IMGT reference sequences was used to assign V, D and J gene segments. For a sequence to be retained, a match of at least six nucleotides to both a V gene segment and a J gene segment was required. A rearrangement counted as productive if the CDR3 had no stop codons and remained in frame with V and J, and every other rearrangement counted as non-productive. CDR3 was defined by IMGT convention, running from the second conserved V-encoded cysteine to the conserved J-encoded phenylalanine. In an earlier analysis of some 550 of the donors, sequences lacking an unambiguous match to a single V gene segment were excluded. In an earlier analysis of 587 of the donors, a V segment was called functional when productive rearrangements were above 56.7%, and segregating when the standard deviation between donors exceeded 5%. To diagnose cytomegalovirus status from the catalog of TCR beta chain sequences, a statistical classification framework was built. V and J gene assignment, in a later analysis, came from comparing TCR nucleotide sequences with IMGT/GENE-DB human TR gene sequences. The TCRdist pipeline was used in a later analysis to assign CDR3 sequences and most-parsimonious VDJ recombination scenarios. In a later analysis, each TCR beta chain was defined by its CDR3 amino acid sequence together with its V-gene family, and reads without a unique V-gene family were excluded. As a way to deal with suspected cross-contamination and a sequencing artifact, a later analysis dropped 640 or so nucleotide sequences that were highly shared and had low generation probability. For each public chain, a later analysis derived a clonal expansion index from normalized ranks of inferred template counts within each repertoire. In a later analysis, generation probabilities were computed using a VDJ recombination model fitted to out-of-frame rearrangements, and the results were checked against IGoR. Hypergeometric tests were used in a later analysis to score TCR-TCR, TCR-HLA and TCR-CMV co-occurrence, with a repertoire-size bias correction applied to the TCR pairs. In a later analysis, false discovery rates were estimated by permuting HLA or CMV assignments 20 times. In a later analysis, co-occurring TCRs were grouped with DBSCAN, and TCRdist sequence similarity was added when clustering was performed within HLA-allele-positive subsets. Repertoires with fewer than 30,000 or more than 120,000 public chains, plus five repertoires with anomalous nucleotide sharing, were excluded from co-occurrence clustering. Not all clones reach the TCRdb copy of this immuneACCESS table, which keeps in-frame sequences only. Checked studies attribute under half of the gap to unresolved V genes and leave the rest unexplained. The V and J calls and clone size come from that table; D and trimming were worked out from the DNA. The table for this sample lists about 120,000 clones; 65% to 85% of them were counted only once. The ten largest clones represent 2.9% of the sample.

CDR1 and CDR2, per the germline V gene (reference sequence), are LNHDA and SQIVND. Relative to germline, V is 4 bases shorter and J is 0 bases shorter, with 7 bases between their ends. The CDR3 contains 14 residues, cysteine and phenylalanine counted. Just the 42-base CDR3 DNA is kept, in frame starting at base 1. Concerning this clone: Its antigen is not yet known. No base quality information exists; no much larger clone differs at one position.

Material: PBMCs. This sequence was found in a woman aged 40 to 50 in good health and CMV-seropositive. The rearrangement combines TRBV19 with TRBJ1-3, with the D gene too uncertain to name. The CDR3 protein: CASSSGSSGNTIYF. The DNA is as follows: TGTGCCAGTAGTAGCGGAAGCTCTGGAAACACCATATATTTT.